This T cell receptor (beta chain) was identified in a study of T cell repertoires in cytomegalovirus infection. As for the study in general: Recently identified HLA-C-restricted CMV epitopes were used, and well-studied HLA-B-restricted CMV epitopes were used as well. Public TCR beta signatures were indicative of both CMV infection and a matching HLA type.

In this sample, this clonotype turned up many times. Its antigen is undetermined. TCRdb redid the calling of the reads with MiXCR, one entry per CDR3 protein. The sample carries 250,000 to 400,000 distinct CDR3 sequences, roughly 25% recorded once. The study, taken as a whole, reports: Carriers of CMV plus the relevant HLA were identified by cumulative public TCR beta family frequency. In two of eight donors, the top clonotype was HLA-C-restricted CMV-specific.

The clonotype comes from a human donor in good health (CMV status not recorded). Some clones in this sample may be carry-over from other donors' samples. Specimen: cultured PBMCs, collected from culture after CMV antigen stimulation.

CDR3 DNA sequence: TGTGCCAGCAGCTTAAATCAGGGCCCAAATGAAAAACTGTTTTTT. This encodes CASSLNQGPNEKLFF. The chain employs TRBV7-2 and TRBJ1-4; possible D gene TRBD1, 5 bases. Deletions cut 2 bases from V and 5 bases from J, with 12 bases between. CDR3 size: 15 residues. Germline loops: CDR1 SGHTA, CDR2 FQGNSA.